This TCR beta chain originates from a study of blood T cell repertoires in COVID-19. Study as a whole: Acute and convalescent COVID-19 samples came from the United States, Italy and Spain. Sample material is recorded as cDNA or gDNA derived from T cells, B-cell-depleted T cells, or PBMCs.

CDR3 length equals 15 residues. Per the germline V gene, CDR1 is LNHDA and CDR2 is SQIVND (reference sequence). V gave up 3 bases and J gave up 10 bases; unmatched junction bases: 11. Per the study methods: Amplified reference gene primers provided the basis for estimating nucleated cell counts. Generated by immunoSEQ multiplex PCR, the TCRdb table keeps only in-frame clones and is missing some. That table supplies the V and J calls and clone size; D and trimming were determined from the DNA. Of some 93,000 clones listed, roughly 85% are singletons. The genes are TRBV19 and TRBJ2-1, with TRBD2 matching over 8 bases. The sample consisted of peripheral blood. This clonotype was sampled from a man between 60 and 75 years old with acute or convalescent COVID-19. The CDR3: CASSIRSGSAEEQFF. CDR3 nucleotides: TGTGCCAGTAGTATTAGAAGCGGGAGCGCGGAAGAGCAGTTCTTC.